These 20 T cell receptor beta chains were sequenced from one sample in a study of blood T cell repertoires in COVID-19. TCRdb keeps only in-frame clones here, not all; method: immunoSEQ multiplex PCR. The sample carries fewer than 350,000 clones, over 75% recorded once. The sample comprised peripheral blood. These receptors originate from a man aged 18 to 35 with active or convalescent COVID-19.

By share, this clone ranks as medium-sized (0.01 to 0.1%). The chain combines TRBV5-8 with TRBJ1-6; D is undetermined. The CDR3 length is 17 residues. Germline V gene sequence: CDR1 SGHTS, CDR2 YDEGEE. With 0 bases removed from V and 0 bases from J, the gap between germline ends came to 10 bases. CDR3 protein: CASSLGSETSYNSPLHF. For the CDR3, the DNA is TGTGCCAGCAGCTTGGGGTCAGAAACCTCCTATAATTCACCCCTCCACTTT.

This clone was seen only a few times. V is TRBV12-3 or TRBV12-4 and J is TRBJ1-1; weak D call: TRBD1 (6 bases). This CDR3 has 11 residues. V gave up 6 bases and J gave up 8 bases, with 10 bases separating them. In nucleotides, the CDR3 is TGTGCCAGCAGCCCCGGACAGGAAGCTTTCTTT. Translating it yields CASSPGQEAFF.

This chain connects TRBV5-1 to TRBJ2-7, with 9 positions matching TRBD1. The CDR3 covers 14 residues. Trimming at V came to 4 bases and at J to 6 bases, leaving 8 bases not matched to a gene. CDR1 and CDR2 (germline): SGHRS, YFSETQ. CDR3 nucleotides: TGCGCCAGCAGCCCAGGGACAGGGCAAGTCGAGCAGTACTTC. Its translation: CASSPGTGQVEQYF.

The CDR3 here is CASNSPGPGQGATDTQYF. The CDR3 nucleotides are TGTGCCAGCAACTCCCCCGGACCGGGACAGGGGGCAACAGATACGCAGTATTTT. The chain uses TRBV27 and TRBJ2-3, with 12 bases identical to TRBD1. The J segment lost 3 bases and the V segment lost 7 bases, leaving 14 bases of the junction unmatched. Germline CDR1 MNHEY, CDR2 SMNVEV (reference sequence). CDR3 length equals 18 residues.

The rearrangement joins TRBV19 to TRBJ1-5, with TRBD1 matching over 9 bases. This CDR3 comprises 15 residues. The trim removed 5 bases at V and 1 base at J, leaving 3 bases unmatched. CDR1 and CDR2 from the germline V gene are LNHDA and SQIVND (reference sequence). The CDR3 sequence: CASSEQGASNQPQHF. In DNA, the CDR3 is TGTGCCAGTAGTGAACAGGGGGCCAGCAATCAGCCCCAGCATTTT.

J is TRBJ2-5 and V is TRBV18; TRBD2 matches 8 bases. The length of the CDR3 is 17 residues. V lost 0 bases and J lost 3; bases outside the gene matches: 9. Germline lookup yields CDR1 KGHSH and CDR2 LQKENI. CDR3 loop: CASSPPRASGYKETQYF. DNA of the CDR3: TGTGCCAGCTCACCACCACGGGCTAGCGGGTACAAAGAGACCCAGTACTTC.

This CDR3 reads CASSLPSRAGGRQFF. CDR3 nucleotides: TGTGCCAGCAGCCTCCCGTCGAGGGCGGGAGGGAGGCAGTTCTTC. The gene calls are TRBV9 and TRBJ2-1, with 9 positions matching TRBD2. J gave up 12 bases and V 4 bases, and 14 bases lay outside the gene matches. Looked up from germline, CDR1 is SGDLS and CDR2 is YYNGEE. This CDR3 region has 15 residues. The complete variable domain, with remaining parts taken from reference TRBV9 and TRBJ2-1, reads DSGVTQTPKHLITATGQRVTLRCSPRSGDLSVYWYQQSLDQGLQFLIQYYNGEERAKGNILERFSAQQFPDLHSELNLSSLELGDSALYFCASSLPSRAGGRQFFGPGTRLTVL.

J is TRBJ2-5 and V is TRBV3-1 (or the pseudogene TRBV3-2); the match to TRBD2 covers 8 bases. V lost 1 base to trimming and J lost 1 base; unmatched junction nucleotides: 8. Germline loops: CDR1 LGHDT, CDR2 YNNKEL (reference sequence). The CDR3 extends over 17 amino acids. The CDR3 DNA reads TGTGCCAGCAGCCAAGCGTCGGTAGCGGGGATCCAAGAGACCCAGTACTTC. This encodes CASSQASVAGIQETQYF.

The chain has TRBV6-2 or TRBV6-3 and TRBJ2-7; TRBD2 aligns across 10 bases. The V segment lost 5 bases and the J segment 2 bases; nucleotides outside the gene matches: 6. CDR1 is MNHEY and CDR2 is SVGEGT in the germline V gene. There are 15 residues in the CDR3. The CDR3 bases are TGTGCCAGCAGTGACGGGACTAGCGCCGCCTACGAGCAGTACTTC. This codes for CASSDGTSAAYEQYF.

CDR3 region: CASSYGSGGNTEAFF. CDR3 nucleotide sequence: TGTGCCAGCAGTTACGGGTCGGGGGGGAACACTGAAGCTTTCTTT. This chain uses TRBV6-5 with TRBJ1-1, with D possibly being TRBD1 (5 bases). CDR3 length: 15 residues. V lost 2 bases, J lost 1 base, and 11 bases lay in between. CDR1 MNHEY and CDR2 SVGAGI come from the germline V gene.

This clone was seen only once. V is TRBV27 and J is TRBJ1-5, with D possibly being TRBD1 (5 bases). Germline-derived CDR1 and CDR2 are MNHEY and SMNVEV (reference sequence). This CDR3 contains 18 residues. Trimming stripped 7 bases from V and 4 bases from J, with 26 bases between. The CDR3 DNA follows: TGTGCCAGCACCCAATTAGGCGGGGGGGTAATAGGTAATCAGCCCCAGCATTTT. As protein: CASTQLGGGVIGNQPQHF.

The V and J genes are TRBV27 and TRBJ2-7; weak D call: TRBD1 (6 bases). V was shortened by 6 bases and J by 9 bases, with 15 bases between the two germline ends. CDR1 and CDR2 from the germline V gene are MNHEY and SMNVEV (reference sequence). The CDR3 runs 12 residues. The CDR3 nucleotides read TGTGCCAGCAGAACAACAGGGAACCGGCAGTACTTC. It is translated as CASRTTGNRQYF.

The gene calls are TRBV18 and TRBJ1-1; TRBD1 matches at 7 bases. Germline V gene lookup returns CDR1 KGHSH and CDR2 LQKENI. The CDR3 spans 14 residues. V was clipped by 4 bases and J by 3 bases; unmatched bases: 5. The CDR3 DNA sequence: TGTGCCAGCTCACGAGGGGGCCCCTACACTGAAGCTTTCTTT. Translation: CASSRGGPYTEAFF.

This rearrangement joins TRBV6-5 to TRBJ1-2; TRBD1 is a possible D gene (5 bases). CDR1 and CDR2 (germline): MNHEY, SVGAGI. The CDR3 length is 12 residues. V shed 8 bases and J shed 1 base, with 8 bases lying between them. The CDR3 DNA is TGTGCCAGCTCGGACAATAACTATGGCTACACCTTC. Translating gives CASSDNNYGYTF.

This clone was observed once. This CDR3 is CASSASTGLAGGLDTQYF. DNA for the CDR3: TGTGCCAGCAGCGCAAGTACTGGACTAGCGGGGGGGTTGGATACGCAGTATTTT. This chain links TRBV9 with TRBJ2-3; 15 positions agree with TRBD2. V lost 3 bases and J lost 6; bases outside the gene matches: 11. The CDR3 runs 18 residues. Germline assignment: CDR1 SGDLS and CDR2 YYNGEE.

J is TRBJ2-7 and V is TRBV25-1; 7 bases match TRBD1. This CDR3 spans 13 amino acids. V lost 8 bases and J lost 2; bases outside the gene matches: 6. Germline CDR1 MGHDK, CDR2 SYGVNS. The CDR3 region is CASQTGQAYEQYF. CDR3 nucleotide sequence: TGTGCCAGCCAAACCGGACAGGCCTACGAGCAGTACTTC.

The rearrangement joins TRBV2 to TRBJ2-7; D possibly corresponds to TRBD1 (6 bases). V was cut by 2 bases and J by 2 bases, with 19 bases left in between. Germline V lookup: CDR1 SNHLY, CDR2 FYNNEI. The CDR3 sequence is 17 residues long. The CDR3 reads CASSEWALGAKTYEQYF. DNA for the CDR3: TGTGCCAGCAGTGAATGGGCCTTGGGGGCGAAGACCTACGAGCAGTACTTC.

V gene TRBV4-1 combines with J gene TRBJ1-3, with D uncertain. CDR3 length: 14 amino acids. The V and J ends lost 8 bases and 2 bases respectively, with 13 bases between them. CDR1 and CDR2 (germline): MGHRA, YSYEKL. This chain's CDR3 is CASGEGTTGNTIYF. CDR3 sequence (DNA): TGCGCCAGCGGGGAGGGTACAACTGGAAACACCATATATTTT.

The J gene is TRBJ1-4, the V gene TRBV6-5; 9 bases are shared with TRBD1. The CDR3 runs to 13 residues. CDR1 MNHEY and CDR2 SVGAGI come from the germline V gene. With 6 bases clipped from V and 6 bases from J, the junction kept 2 bases outside the gene matches. In DNA, the CDR3 is TGTGCCAGCAGGGGACAGGGAGATGAAAAACTGTTTTTT. Translation gives CASRGQGDEKLFF.

The rearrangement links TRBV27 to TRBJ1-1, with D possibly being TRBD1 (6 bases). Germline CDR1 reads MNHEY; CDR2 reads SMNVEV (reference sequence). This CDR3 has 13 amino acids. V dropped 6 bases and J dropped 6 bases, with 14 bases sitting between them. CDR3 DNA sequence: TGTGCCAGCAGCACAGGGAAGTCAGCTGAAGCTTTCTTT. The encoded protein is CASSTGKSAEAFF.